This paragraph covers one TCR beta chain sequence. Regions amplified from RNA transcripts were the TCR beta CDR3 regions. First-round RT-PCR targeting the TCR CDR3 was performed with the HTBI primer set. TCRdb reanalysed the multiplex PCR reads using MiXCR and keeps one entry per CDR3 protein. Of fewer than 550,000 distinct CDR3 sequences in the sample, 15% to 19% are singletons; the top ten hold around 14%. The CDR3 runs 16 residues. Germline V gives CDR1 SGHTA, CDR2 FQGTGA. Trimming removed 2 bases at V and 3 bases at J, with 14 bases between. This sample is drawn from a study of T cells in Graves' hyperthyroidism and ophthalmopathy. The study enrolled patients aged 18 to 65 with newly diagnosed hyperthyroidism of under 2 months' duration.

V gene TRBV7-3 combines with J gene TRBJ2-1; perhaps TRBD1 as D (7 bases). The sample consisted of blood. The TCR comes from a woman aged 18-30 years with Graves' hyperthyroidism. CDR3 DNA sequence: TGTGCCAGCAGCTTAGGAGGGACAGATTACTACAATGAGCAGTTCTTC. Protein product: CASSLGGTDYYNEQFF. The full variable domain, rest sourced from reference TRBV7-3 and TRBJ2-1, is GAGVSQTPSNKVTEKGKYVELRCDPISGHTALYWYRQSLGQGPEFLIYFQGTGAADDSGLPNDRFFAVRPEGSVSTLKIQRTERGDSAVYLCASSLGGTDYYNEQFFGPGTRLTVL.